These T cell receptor beta chains were read from a single sample in a study of identifying expanded T cells in peripheral blood. TCRdb's table, derived via immunoSEQ multiplex PCR, lists solely in-frame clones and lacks some. The top ten hold 17% of the sample, which has some 100,000 clones, around 88% seen once. The sequencing sample was made of blood. All receptors come from a person aged 18 to 70 in good health. Each CDR3 is given with its conserved first and last residue. The D gene is left open where the match is weak. Clone size is not always given. Where it is, it says once, few, many or a class for expanded clones.

abundance	d_gene	j_gene	v_gene	CDR3nt	CDR3aa
NA	NA	TRBJ2-7	TRBV5-1	TGCGCCAGCGACGGAGGGACAGAACCTTACGAGCAGTACTTC	CASDGGTEPYEQYF
NA	NA	TRBJ2-7	TRBV2	TGTGCCAGCAGTGAAGGGGCAGGGGCAGGGAATTACGAGCAGTACTTC	CASSEGAGAGNYEQYF
NA	TRBD1	TRBJ1-6	TRBV5-1	TGCGCCAGCAGCTTTGCCGGACAGGGAGAGTCACCCCTCCACTTT	CASSFAGQGESPLHF
NA	NA	TRBJ2-5	TRBV5-4	TGTGCCAGCAGCTCCCTCAGTGGTCAAGAGACCCAGTACTTC	CASSSLSGQETQYF
NA	NA	TRBJ2-2	TRBV11-2	TGTGCCAGCAGCTTAAGGTCGCTCGGACACGGGGAGCTGTTTTTT	CASSLRSLGHGELFF
once	NA	TRBJ2-1	TRBV19	TGTGCCAGTAGTATGGGCAGGGGCAATGAGCAGTTCTTC	CASSMGRGNEQFF
NA	TRBD1	TRBJ2-7	TRBV11-3	TGTGCCAGCAGCTTAGGGACAGGGGGCGACTACGAGCAGTACTTC	CASSLGTGGDYEQYF
NA	NA	TRBJ1-6	TRBV18	TGTGCCAGCTCACAGGGGTCCTATAATTCACCCCTCCACTTT	CASSQGSYNSPLHF
NA	NA	TRBJ2-1	TRBV6-1	TGTGCCAGTGAGACAGGTTGGAACAATGAGCAGTTCTTC	CASETGWNNEQFF
NA	NA	TRBJ1-1	TRBV10-2	TGCGCCAGCAGATCTTCTGGGCCCGCTTTCTTT	CASRSSGPAFF
NA	TRBD2	TRBJ2-1	TRBV9	TGTGCCAGCAGCGTAGATGGAGCGGGGGGGAGTTACAATGAGCAGTTCTTC	CASSVDGAGGSYNEQFF
NA	NA	TRBJ1-6	TRBV14	TGTGCCAGCAGCCAAGGTTTGGGGGGAGGCTCCTATAATTCACCCCTCCACTTT	CASSQGLGGGSYNSPLHF
NA	TRBD1	TRBJ2-3	TRBV6-6	TGTGCCAGCAGCCCTCAGACAGGGGTTACGCAGTATTTT	CASSPQTGVTQYF
NA	NA	TRBJ2-6	TRBV11-2	TGTGCCAGCAGCTTACGGCGCAGAACATACTCTGGGGCCAACGTCCTGACTTTC	CASSLRRRTYSGANVLTF
NA	TRBD1	TRBJ2-7	TRBV27	TGTGCCAGCAGTTTACCGACCGGGACAGGGACCTACGAGCAGTACTTC	CASSLPTGTGTYEQYF
NA	NA	TRBJ2-2	TRBV5-1	TGCGCCAGCAGTGTGGCGAACACCGGGGAGCTGTTTTTT	CASSVANTGELFF
NA	NA	TRBJ1-2	TRBV19	TGTGCCAGTAGTAAGGATCTCAGAAACTACTATGGCTACACCTTC	CASSKDLRNYYGYTF
NA	NA	TRBJ1-6	TRBV5-1	TGCGCCAGCAGCGAGGGCCACGGAGGGGGAAATGATTCACCCCTCCACTTT	CASSEGHGGGNDSPLHF